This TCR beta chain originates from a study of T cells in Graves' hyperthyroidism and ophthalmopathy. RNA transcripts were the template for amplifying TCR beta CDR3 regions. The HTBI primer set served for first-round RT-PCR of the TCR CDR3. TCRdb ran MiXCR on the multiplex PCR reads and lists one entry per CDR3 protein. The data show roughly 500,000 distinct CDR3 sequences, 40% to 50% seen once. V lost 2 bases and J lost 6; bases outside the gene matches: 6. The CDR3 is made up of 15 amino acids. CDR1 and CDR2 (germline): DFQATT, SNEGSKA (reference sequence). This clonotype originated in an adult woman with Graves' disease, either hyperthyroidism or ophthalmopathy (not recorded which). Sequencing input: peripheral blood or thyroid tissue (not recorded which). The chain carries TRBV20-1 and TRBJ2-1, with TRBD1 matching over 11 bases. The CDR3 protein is CSARRTGGLVNEQFF. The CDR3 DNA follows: TGCAGTGCTAGACGGACAGGGGGCTTAGTCAATGAGCAGTTCTTC.